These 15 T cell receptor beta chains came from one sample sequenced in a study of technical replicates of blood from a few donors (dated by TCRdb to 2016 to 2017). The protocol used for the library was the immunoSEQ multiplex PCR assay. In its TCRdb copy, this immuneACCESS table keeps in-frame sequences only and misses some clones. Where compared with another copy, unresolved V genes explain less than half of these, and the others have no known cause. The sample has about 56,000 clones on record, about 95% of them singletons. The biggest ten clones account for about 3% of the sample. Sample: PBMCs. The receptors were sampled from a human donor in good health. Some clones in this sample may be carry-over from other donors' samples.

The CDR3 DNA sequence: TGTGCCAGCAGCAATACTGATTGGAGCACAGATACGCAGTATTTT. Amino acid sequence: CASSNTDWSTDTQYF. This chain links TRBV7-2 with TRBJ2-3; D not resolved. Deletions cut 5 bases from V and 0 bases from J, with 12 bases between. Germline V CDR1 and CDR2: SGHTA, FQGNSA. The CDR3 is 15 residues long.

CDR3 in DNA: TGTGCCAGCAGCCAAGGGTTTTTCAATCGGGCTAACTATGGCTACACCTTC. Its protein product is CASSQGFFNRANYGYTF. The rearrangement joins TRBV4-2 to TRBJ1-2; D gene ambiguous. Per germline, CDR1 LGHNA and CDR2 YNFKEQ. Trimming shortened V by 1 base and J by 0 bases, and 15 bases separated the two germline ends. The CDR3 runs 17 residues.

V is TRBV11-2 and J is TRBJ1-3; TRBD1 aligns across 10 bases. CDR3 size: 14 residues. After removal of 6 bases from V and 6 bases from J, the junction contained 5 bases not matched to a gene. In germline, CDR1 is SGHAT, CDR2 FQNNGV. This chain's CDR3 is CASRSTGGKNTIYF. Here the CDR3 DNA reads TGTGCCAGCAGATCGACAGGGGGCAAAAACACCATATATTTT.

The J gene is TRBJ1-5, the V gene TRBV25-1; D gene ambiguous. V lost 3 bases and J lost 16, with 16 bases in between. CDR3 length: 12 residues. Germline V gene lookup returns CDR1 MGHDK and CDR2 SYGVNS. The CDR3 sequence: CASSEEGLSFHF. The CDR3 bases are TGTGCCAGCAGTGAGGAGGGCCTGTCGTTCCATTTT.

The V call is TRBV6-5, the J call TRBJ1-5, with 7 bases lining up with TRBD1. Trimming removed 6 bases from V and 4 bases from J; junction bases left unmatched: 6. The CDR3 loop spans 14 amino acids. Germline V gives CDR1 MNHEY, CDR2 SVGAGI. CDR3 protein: CASSIDRANQPQHF. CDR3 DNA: TGTGCCAGCAGCATAGACAGGGCGAATCAGCCCCAGCATTTT.

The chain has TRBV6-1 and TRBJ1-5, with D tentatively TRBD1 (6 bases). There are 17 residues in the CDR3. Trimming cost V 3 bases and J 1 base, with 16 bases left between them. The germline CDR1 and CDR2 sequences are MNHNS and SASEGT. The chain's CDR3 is CASSDRRGGRSNQPQHF. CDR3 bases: TGTGCCAGCAGTGATCGCAGAGGGGGAAGGAGCAATCAGCCCCAGCATTTT.

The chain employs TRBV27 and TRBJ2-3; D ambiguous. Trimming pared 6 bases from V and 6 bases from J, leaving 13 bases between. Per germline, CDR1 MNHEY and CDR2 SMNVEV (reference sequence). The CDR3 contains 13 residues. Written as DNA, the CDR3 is TGTGCCAGCAGGAGAGAAACGGTGGATACGCAGTATTTT. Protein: CASRRETVDTQYF.

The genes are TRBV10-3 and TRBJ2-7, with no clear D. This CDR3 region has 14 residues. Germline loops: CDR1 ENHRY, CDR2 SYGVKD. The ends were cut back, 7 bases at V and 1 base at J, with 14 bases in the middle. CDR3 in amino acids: CAITETHRSYEQYF. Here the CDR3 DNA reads TGTGCCATCACAGAGACTCACCGGTCCTACGAGCAGTACTTC.

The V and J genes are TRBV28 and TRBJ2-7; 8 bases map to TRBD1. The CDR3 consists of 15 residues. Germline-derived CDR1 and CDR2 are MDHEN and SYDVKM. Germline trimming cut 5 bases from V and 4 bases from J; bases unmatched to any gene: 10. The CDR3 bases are TGTGCCAGCAGTCACAGACAGGGGTCCATTTACGAGCAGTACTTC. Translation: CASSHRQGSIYEQYF. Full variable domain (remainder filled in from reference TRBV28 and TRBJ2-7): DVKVTQSSRYLVKRTGEKVFLECVQDMDHENMFWYRQDPGLGLRLIYFSYDVKMKEKGDIPEGYSVSREKKERFSLILESASTNQTSMYLCASSHRQGSIYEQYFGPGTRLTVT.

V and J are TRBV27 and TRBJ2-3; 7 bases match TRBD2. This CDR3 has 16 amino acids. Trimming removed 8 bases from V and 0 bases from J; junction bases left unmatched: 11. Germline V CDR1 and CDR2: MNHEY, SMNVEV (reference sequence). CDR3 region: CASRRLSGTSTDTQYF. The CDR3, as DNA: TGTGCCAGCCGCAGACTGAGCGGGACCAGCACAGATACGCAGTATTTT.

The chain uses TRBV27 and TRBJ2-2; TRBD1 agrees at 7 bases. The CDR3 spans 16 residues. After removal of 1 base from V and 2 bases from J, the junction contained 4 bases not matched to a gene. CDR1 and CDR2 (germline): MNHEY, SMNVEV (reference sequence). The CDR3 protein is CASSLWPGGNTGELFF. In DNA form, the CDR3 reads TGTGCCAGCAGTTTATGGCCAGGGGGTAACACCGGGGAGCTGTTTTTT.

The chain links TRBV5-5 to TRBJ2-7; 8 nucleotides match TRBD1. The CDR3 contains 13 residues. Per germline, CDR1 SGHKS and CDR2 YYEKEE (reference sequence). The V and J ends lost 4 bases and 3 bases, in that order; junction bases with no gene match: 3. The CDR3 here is CASSQTGGYEQYF. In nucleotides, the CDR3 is TGTGCCAGCAGCCAAACAGGGGGCTACGAGCAGTACTTC.

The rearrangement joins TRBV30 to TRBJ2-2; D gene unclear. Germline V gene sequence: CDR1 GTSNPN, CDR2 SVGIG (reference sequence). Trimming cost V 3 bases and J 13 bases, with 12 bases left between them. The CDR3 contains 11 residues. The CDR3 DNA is TGTGCCTGGAGCCCCAGTGTTGGGCTGTTTTTT. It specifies CAWSPSVGLFF. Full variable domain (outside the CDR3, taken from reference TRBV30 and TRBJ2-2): SQTIHQWPATLVQPVGSPLSLECTVEGTSNPNLYWYRQAAGRGLQLLFYSVGIGQISSEVPQNLSASRPQDRQFILSSKKLLLSDSGFYLCAWSPSVGLFFGEGSRLTVL.

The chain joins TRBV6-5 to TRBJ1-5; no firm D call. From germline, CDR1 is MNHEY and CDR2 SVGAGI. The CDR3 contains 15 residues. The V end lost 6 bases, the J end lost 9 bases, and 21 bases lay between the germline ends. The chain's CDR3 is CASSPFEGRGTPQHF. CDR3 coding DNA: TGTGCCAGCAGCCCTTTCGAGGGTCGTGGTACGCCCCAGCATTTT.

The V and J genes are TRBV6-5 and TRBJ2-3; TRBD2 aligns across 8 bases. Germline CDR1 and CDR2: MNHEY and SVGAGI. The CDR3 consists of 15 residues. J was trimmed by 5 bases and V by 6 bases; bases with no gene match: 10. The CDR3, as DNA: TGTGCCAGCAGAATTAGCGGGATAGGGGGAGATACGCAGTATTTT. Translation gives CASRISGIGGDTQYF.